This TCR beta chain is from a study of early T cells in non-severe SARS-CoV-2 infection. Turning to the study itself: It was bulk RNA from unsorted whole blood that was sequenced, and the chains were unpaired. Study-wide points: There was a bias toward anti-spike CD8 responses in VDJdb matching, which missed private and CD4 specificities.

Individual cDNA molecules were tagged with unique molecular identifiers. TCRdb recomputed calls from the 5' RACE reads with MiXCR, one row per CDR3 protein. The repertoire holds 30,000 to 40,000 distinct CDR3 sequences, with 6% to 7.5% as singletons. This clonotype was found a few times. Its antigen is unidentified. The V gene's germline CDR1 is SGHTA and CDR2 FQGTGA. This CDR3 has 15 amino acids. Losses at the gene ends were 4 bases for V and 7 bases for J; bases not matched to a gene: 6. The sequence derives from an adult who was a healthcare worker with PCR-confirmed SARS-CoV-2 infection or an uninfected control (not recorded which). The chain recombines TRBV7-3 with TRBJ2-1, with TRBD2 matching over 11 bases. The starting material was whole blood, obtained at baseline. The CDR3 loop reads CASSSLAGGLNEQFF. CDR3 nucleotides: TGTGCCAGCAGCTCCCTAGCGGGAGGACTTAATGAGCAGTTCTTC.